The source of this T cell receptor (beta chain) is a study of cytomegalovirus exposure and HLA in healthy donors. This clone was seen a handful of times. The CDR3 has 10 amino acids. Trimming took off 6 bases at V and 12 bases at J, with 9 bases between the two ends. Germline V gives CDR1 LNHDA, CDR2 SQIVND (reference sequence). The primer mix had 60 Vbeta and 13 Jbeta primers. This table comes from immunoSEQ multiplex PCR, and its TCRdb copy is limited to in-frame clones, with some not included. Of some 170,000 clones in the sample, 80% are singletons; the top ten hold about 4.8%. The chain employs TRBV19 and TRBJ1-5; tentatively, D is TRBD1 (5 bases). The sequencing sample was made of PBMCs. The sequence was collected from a man younger than 40 in good health and CMV-seronegative. CDR3 sequence: CASRGLVQHF. DNA of the CDR3: TGTGCCAGTAGGGGACTCGTCCAGCATTTT.